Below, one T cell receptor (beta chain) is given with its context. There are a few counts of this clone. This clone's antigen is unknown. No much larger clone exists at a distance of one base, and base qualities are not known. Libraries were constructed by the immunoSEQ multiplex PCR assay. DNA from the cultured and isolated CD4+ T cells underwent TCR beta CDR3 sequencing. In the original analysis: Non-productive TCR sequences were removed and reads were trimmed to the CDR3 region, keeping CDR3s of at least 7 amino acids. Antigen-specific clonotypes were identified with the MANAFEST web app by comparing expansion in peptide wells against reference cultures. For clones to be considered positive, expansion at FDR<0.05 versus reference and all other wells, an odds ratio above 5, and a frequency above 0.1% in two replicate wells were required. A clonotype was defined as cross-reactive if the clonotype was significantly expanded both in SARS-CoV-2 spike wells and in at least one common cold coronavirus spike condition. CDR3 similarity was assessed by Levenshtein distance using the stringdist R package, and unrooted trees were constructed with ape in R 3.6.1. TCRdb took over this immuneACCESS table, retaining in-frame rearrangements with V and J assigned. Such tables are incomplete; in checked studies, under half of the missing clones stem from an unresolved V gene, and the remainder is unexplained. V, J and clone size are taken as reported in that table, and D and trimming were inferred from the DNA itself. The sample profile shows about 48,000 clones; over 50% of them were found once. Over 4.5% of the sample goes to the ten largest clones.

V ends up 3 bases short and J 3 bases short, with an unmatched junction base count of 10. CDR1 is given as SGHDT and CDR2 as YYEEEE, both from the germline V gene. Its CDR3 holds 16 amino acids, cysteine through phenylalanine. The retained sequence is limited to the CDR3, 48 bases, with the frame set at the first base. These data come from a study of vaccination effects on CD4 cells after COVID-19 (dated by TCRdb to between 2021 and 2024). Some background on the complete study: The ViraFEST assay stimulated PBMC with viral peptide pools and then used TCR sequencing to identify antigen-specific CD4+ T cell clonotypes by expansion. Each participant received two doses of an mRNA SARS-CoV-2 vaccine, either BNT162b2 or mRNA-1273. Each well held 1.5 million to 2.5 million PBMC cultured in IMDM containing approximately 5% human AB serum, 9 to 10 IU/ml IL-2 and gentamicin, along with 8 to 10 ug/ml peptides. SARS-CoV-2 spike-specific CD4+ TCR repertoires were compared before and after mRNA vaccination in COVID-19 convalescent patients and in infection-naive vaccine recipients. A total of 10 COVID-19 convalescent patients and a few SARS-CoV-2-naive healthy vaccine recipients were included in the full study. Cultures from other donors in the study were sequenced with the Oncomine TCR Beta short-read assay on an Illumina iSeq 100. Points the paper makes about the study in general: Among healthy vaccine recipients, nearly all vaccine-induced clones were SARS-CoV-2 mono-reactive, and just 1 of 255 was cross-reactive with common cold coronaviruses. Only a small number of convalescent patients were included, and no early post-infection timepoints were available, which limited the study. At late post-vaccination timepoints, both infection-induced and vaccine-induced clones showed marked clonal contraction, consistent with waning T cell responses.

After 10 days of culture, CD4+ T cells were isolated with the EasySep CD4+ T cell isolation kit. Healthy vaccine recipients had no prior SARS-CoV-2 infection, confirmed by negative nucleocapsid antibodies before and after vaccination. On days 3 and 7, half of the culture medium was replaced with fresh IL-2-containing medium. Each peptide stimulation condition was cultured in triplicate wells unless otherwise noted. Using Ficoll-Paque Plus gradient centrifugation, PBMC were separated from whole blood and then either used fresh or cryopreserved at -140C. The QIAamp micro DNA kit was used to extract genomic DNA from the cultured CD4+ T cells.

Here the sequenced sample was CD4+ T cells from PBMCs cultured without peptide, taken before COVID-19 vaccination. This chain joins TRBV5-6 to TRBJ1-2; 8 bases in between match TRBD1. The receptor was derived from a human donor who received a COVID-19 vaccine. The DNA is TGTGCCAGCAGCTCCCGCGGGAGACAGGGGCACTATGGCTACACCTTC. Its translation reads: CASSSRGRQGHYGYTF. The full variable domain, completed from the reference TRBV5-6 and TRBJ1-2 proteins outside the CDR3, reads DAGVTQSPTHLIKTRGQQVTLRCSPKSGHDTVSWYQQALGQGPQFIFQYYEEEERQRGNFPDRFSGHQFPNYSSELNVNALLLGDSALYLCASSSRGRQGHYGYTFGSGTRLTVV.